A selection of T cell receptor beta chains follows, all from one sample in a study of blood T cells in healthy people across ages. TCRdb reprocessed the 5' RACE reads via MiXCR and lists one record per CDR3 protein. The data contain fewer than 950,000 distinct CDR3 sequences, about 55% of them seen just once; the ten biggest clones take up about two fifths. The sequenced sample was blood. These receptors were collected from a man at least 80 years old in good health. Both conserved end residues are part of each CDR3. A D gene is named only where the DNA matches it firmly. Some rows mark clone size as missing; the rest say once, few, many or name a class of expanded clone.

j_call d_call clone_size v_call cdr3_nt cdr3_aa
TRBJ2-3 TRBD2 few TRBV20-1 TGCAGTGCCGATGGACTAGCGGGAGATCGGCACAGATACGCGTATTTT CSADGLAGDRHRYAYF
TRBJ2-1 TRBD1 NA TRBV2 TGTGCCACCAGACAGGGGAGTGGGAGCTCCTACGAGCAGTTCTTC CATRQGSGSSYEQFF
TRBJ1-2 NA NA TRBV5-1 TGCGCCAGCAGCTTGGCCGGGGGGACCAGCTATGGCTACACCTTC CASSLAGGTSYGYTF
TRBJ2-3 TRBD2 NA TRBV28 TGTGCCAGCAGTTTTGGTAGCGGGAGTTCAAATACGCAGTATTTT CASSFGSGSSNTQYF
TRBJ2-1 NA NA TRBV20-1 TGCAGTGCTAGGTTAGCTACGGGGAATGAGCAGTTCTTC CSARLATGNEQFF
TRBJ2-1 NA few TRBV4-2 TGTGCCAGCAGCCAAGATCCACAAAACAATGAGCAGTTCTTC CASSQDPQNNEQFF
TRBJ2-1 TRBD2 NA TRBV28 TGTGCCAGCAGTCCTTCCGGGACTAGCGGGAGAAATGAGCAGTTCTTC CASSPSGTSGRNEQFF
TRBJ1-5 TRBD1 NA TRBV10-3 TGTGCCATCAACCCGGGACAGAACAATCAACCCCAGCATTTT CAINPGQNNQPQHF
TRBJ2-7 NA NA TRBV24-1 TGTGCCACCGGCGCCGGGACAAAGGGCTACGAGCAGTACTTC CATGAGTKGYEQYF
TRBJ1-2 TRBD1 NA TRBV29-1 TGCAGCGTTGCGCAGGGGGCTGGCTATGGCTACACCTTC CSVAQGAGYGYTF
TRBJ1-4 TRBD1 NA TRBV7-2 TGTGCCAGCAGCTTAACAGGGGGGGCCACTAATGAAAAACTGTTTTTT CASSLTGGATNEKLFF
TRBJ2-5 NA NA TRBV12-3/TRBV12-4 TGTGCCAGCAGTTCGAGGGGTGCGGGGACCCAGTACTTC CASSSRGAGTQYF
TRBJ1-1 NA few TRBV6-2/TRBV6-3 TGTGCCAGCAGGTCAGGGGACCTCGGGTCTGAAGCTTTCTTT CASRSGDLGSEAFF
TRBJ1-1 NA NA TRBV5-1 TGCGCCAGAGGCTCTGGGGTTCTTATGAACACTGAAGCTTTCTTT CARGSGVLMNTEAFF
TRBJ2-3 NA few TRBV27 TGTGCCACCTGGGGACAACCCACAGATACGCAGTATTTT CATWGQPTDTQYF
TRBJ2-5 TRBD1 few TRBV6-5 TGTGCCAGCAGTCCACCCGGACAGGGGCAAGAGACCCAGTACTTC CASSPPGQGQETQYF
TRBJ2-7 NA NA TRBV3-1 TGTGCCAGCAGCCCCAACGGGGCGGTCGCTTCCTACGAGCAGTACTTC CASSPNGAVASYEQYF
TRBJ2-1 NA NA TRBV7-3 TGTGCCAGCAGCTTATCAGGAGGGCCGGGGAATGAGCAGTTCTTC CASSLSGGPGNEQFF